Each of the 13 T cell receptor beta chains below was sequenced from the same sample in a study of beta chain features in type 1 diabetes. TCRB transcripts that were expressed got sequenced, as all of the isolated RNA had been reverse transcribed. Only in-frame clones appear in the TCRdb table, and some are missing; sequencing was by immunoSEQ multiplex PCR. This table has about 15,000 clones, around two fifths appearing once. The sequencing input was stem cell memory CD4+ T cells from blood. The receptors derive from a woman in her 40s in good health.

The DNA of the CDR3 is TGCGCCAGCAGCCAAGCAGGGATCTACGCCGGGGAGCTGTTTTTT. Amino acid sequence: CASSQAGIYAGELFF. The chain couples TRBV4-3 to TRBJ2-2; a possible D gene is TRBD1 (5 bases). The V end lost 1 base, the J end lost 6 bases, and 12 bases lay between the germline ends. Germline V lookup: CDR1 LGHNA, CDR2 YSLEER. The CDR3 sequence is 15 residues long.

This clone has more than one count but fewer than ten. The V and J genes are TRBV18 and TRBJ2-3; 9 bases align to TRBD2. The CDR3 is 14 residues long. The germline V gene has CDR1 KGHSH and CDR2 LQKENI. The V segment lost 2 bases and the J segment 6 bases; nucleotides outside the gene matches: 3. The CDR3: CASSPGLALDTQYF. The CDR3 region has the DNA TGTGCCAGCTCACCAGGACTAGCGTTGGATACGCAGTATTTT. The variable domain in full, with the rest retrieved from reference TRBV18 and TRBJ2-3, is NAGVMQNPRHLVRRRGQEARLRCSPMKGHSHVYWYRQLPEEGLKFMVYLQKENIIDESGMPKERFSAEFPKEGPSILRIQQVVRGDSAAYFCASSPGLALDTQYFGPGTRLTVL.

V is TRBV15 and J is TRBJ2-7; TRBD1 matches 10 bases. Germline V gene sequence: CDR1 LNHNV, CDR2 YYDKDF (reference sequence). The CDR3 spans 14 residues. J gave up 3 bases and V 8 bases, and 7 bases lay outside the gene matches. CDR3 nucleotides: TGTGCCACCTCTTTTTGGACAGGGGGCTACGAGCAGTACTTC. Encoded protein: CATSFWTGGYEQYF.

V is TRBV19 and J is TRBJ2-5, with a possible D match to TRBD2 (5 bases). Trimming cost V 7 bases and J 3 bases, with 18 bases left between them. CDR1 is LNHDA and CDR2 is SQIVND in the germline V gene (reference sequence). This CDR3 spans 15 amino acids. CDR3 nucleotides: TGTGCCAGTACGGAGGAAACGGGAAACAAAGAGACCCAGTACTTC. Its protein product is CASTEETGNKETQYF.

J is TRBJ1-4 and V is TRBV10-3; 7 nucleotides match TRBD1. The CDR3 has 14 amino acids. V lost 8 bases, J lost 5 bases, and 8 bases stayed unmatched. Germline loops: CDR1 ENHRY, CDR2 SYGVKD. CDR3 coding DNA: TGTGCCATCCGAGGGGACAGCCTAAATGAAAAACTGTTTTTT. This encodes CAIRGDSLNEKLFF.

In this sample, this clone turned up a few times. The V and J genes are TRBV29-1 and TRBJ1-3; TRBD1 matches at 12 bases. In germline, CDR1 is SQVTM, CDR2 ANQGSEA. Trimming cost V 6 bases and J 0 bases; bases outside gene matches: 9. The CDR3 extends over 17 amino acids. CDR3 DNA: TGCAGCGTGGCCGGGACAGGGGGCCCCACCTCTGGAAACACCATATATTTT. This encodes CSVAGTGGPTSGNTIYF.

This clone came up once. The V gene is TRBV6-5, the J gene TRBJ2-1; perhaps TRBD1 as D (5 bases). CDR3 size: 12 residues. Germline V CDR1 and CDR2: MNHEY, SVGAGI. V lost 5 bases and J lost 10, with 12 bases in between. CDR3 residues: CASSQARTEQFF. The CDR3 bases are TGTGCCAGCAGTCAGGCTAGGACAGAGCAGTTCTTC.

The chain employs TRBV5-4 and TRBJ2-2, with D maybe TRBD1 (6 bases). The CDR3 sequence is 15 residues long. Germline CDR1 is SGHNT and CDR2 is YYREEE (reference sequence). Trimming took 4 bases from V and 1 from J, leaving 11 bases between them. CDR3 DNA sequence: TGTGCCAGCAGCCAGGGACACAGGAACACCGGGGAGCTGTTTTTT. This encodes CASSQGHRNTGELFF.

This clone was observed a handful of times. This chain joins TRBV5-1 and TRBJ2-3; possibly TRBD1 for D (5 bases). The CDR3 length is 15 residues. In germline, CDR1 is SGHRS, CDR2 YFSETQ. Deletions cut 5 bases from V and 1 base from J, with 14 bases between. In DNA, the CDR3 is TGCGCCAGCAGTCCCAGTGGCAGGGGCACAGATACGCAGTATTTT. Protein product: CASSPSGRGTDTQYF.

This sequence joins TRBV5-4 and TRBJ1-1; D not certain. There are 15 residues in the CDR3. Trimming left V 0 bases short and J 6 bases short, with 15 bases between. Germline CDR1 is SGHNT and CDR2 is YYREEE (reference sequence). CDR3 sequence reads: CASSLGSEVIPEAFF. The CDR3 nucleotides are TGTGCCAGCAGCTTGGGCAGTGAAGTCATACCTGAAGCTTTCTTT.

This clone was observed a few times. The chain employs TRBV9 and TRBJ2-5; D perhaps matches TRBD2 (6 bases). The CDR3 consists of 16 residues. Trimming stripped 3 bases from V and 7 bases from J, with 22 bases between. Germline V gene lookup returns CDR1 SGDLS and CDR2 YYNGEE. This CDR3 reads CASSGSGTGLGATQYF. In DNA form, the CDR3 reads TGTGCCAGCAGCGGTAGTGGGACGGGACTTGGGGCGACCCAGTACTTC. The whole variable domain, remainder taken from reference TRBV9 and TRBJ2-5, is DSGVTQTPKHLITATGQRVTLRCSPRSGDLSVYWYQQSLDQGLQFLIQYYNGEERAKGNILERFSAQQFPDLHSELNLSSLELGDSALYFCASSGSGTGLGATQYFGPGTRLLVL.

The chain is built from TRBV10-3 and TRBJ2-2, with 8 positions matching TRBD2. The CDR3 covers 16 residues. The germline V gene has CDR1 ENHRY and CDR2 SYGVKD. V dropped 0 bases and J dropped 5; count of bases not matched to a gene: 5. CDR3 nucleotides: TGTGCCATCAGTGAGTCGAACAGCGGGGGAACCGGGGAGCTGTTTTTT. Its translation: CAISESNSGGTGELFF.

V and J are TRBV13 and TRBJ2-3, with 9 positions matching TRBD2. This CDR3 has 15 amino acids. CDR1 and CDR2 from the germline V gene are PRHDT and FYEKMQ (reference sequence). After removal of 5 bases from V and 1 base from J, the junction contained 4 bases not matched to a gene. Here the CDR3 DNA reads TGTGCCAGCAGCCGAGCGGGGGGCCGCACAGATACGCAGTATTTT. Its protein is CASSRAGGRTDTQYF.